These T cell receptor beta chains were read from a single sample in a study of cytomegalovirus exposure and HLA in healthy donors. Here immunoSEQ multiplex PCR was the method, and the copy in TCRdb shows in-frame clones only, minus some. The top ten hold over 1.5% of the sample, which has 150,000 to 200,000 clones, around 79% seen once. The sample was PBMCs. These receptors all come from a girl between 5 and 17 years old in good health and CMV-seropositive. The CDR3 runs from the conserved cysteine through the conserved F or W. The D gene is left open where the match is weak. Clone size appears in some rows only: once, few, many, or a class for an expanded clone.

cdr3_aa cdr3_nt v_call clone_size d_call j_call
CASSLAGQGFHEQYF TGCGCCAGCAGCTTGGCCGGACAGGGGTTCCACGAGCAGTACTTC TRBV5-1 . TRBD1 TRBJ2-7
CASSSGQTTNEKLFF TGTGCCAGCAGTTCCGGACAGACAACTAATGAAAAACTGTTTTTT TRBV2 . . TRBJ1-4
CASSPGQGNEKLFF TGCGCCAGCAGCCCGGGACAGGGGAACGAAAAGCTGTTTTTT TRBV10-2 . TRBD1 TRBJ1-4
CASTDGKLYEQYF TGTGCCAGCACCGACGGGAAACTTTACGAGCAGTACTTC TRBV6-6 . . TRBJ2-7
CASSASETQYF TGTGCCAGCAGCGCGTCAGAGACCCAGTACTTC TRBV2 once . TRBJ2-5
CASSLGSRGDEQYF TGTGCCAGCAGCTTAGGTTCCAGGGGCGACGAGCAGTACTTC TRBV13 . . TRBJ2-7
CASSPDPSRGNSPLHF TGTGCCAGCTCACCTGACCCATCCCGAGGGAATTCACCCCTCCACTTT TRBV18 . . TRBJ1-6
CASSEGSGGETQYF TGTGCCAGCAGTGAGGGTAGCGGGGGAGAGACCCAGTACTTC TRBV6-5 once TRBD2 TRBJ2-5
CASSWGQGLTGELFF TGTGCCAGCAGCTGGGGGCAGGGGCTCACCGGGGAGCTGTTTTTT TRBV5-6 . . TRBJ2-2
CASSSRGAGLGAQYF TGTGCCAGCAGTAGCCGGGGGGCGGGATTGGGGGCCCAGTACTTC TRBV6-5 . . TRBJ2-5
CAISESATPDTQYF TGCGCCATCAGTGAGTCCGCTACTCCAGATACGCAGTATTTT TRBV10-3 . . TRBJ2-3
CASSFKHPGTSRYEQYF TGTGCCAGCTCCTTCAAGCATCCCGGGACATCCCGCTACGAGCAGTACTTC TRBV25-1 . . TRBJ2-7
CASRDTNYGYTF TGTGCCAGCAGGGACACAAACTATGGCTACACCTTC TRBV6-5 . . TRBJ1-2
CASSLTGETQYF TGTGCCAGCTCCCTAACGGGGGAGACCCAGTACTTC TRBV6-5 . . TRBJ2-5